The 10 T cell receptor beta chains presented below share a single source sample, sequenced in a study of cytomegalovirus exposure and HLA in healthy donors. Repertoires were generated with immunoSEQ multiplex PCR, while TCRdb's copy carries only in-frame clones and drops some. The sample has under 350,000 clones, 86% seen once. Material: PBMCs. All receptors come from a woman between 18 and 30 years old in good health and CMV-seronegative.

The chain combines TRBV5-1 with TRBJ1-1, with 9 bases that match TRBD1. Germline V gene sequence: CDR1 SGHRS, CDR2 YFSETQ. The CDR3 extends over 13 amino acids. The trim removed 0 bases at V and 6 bases at J, leaving 0 bases unmatched. The CDR3 bases are TGCGCCAGCAGCTTGGGGGACAGGGCTGAAGCTTTCTTT. This translates into CASSLGDRAEAFF.

The chain uses TRBV27 and TRBJ2-1; 10 nucleotides match TRBD2. This CDR3 is built from 15 residues. Trimming cost V 5 bases and J 9 bases; bases outside gene matches: 10. Germline V gene sequence: CDR1 MNHEY, CDR2 SMNVEV (reference sequence). Written as DNA, the CDR3 is TGTGCCAGCAGTAGAGCGGGGGGGGTGATGTCTGAGCAGTTCTTC. Translating gives CASSRAGGVMSEQFF.

The chain joins TRBV7-9 to TRBJ1-4, with D uncertain. Germline-derived CDR1 and CDR2 are SEHNR and FQNEAQ (reference sequence). Trimming stripped 5 bases from V and 3 bases from J, with 16 bases between. The CDR3 length is 16 residues. The CDR3 sequence is CASSTHVGVANEKLFF. CDR3 sequence (DNA): TGTGCCAGCAGCACGCACGTCGGGGTAGCTAATGAAAAACTGTTTTTT.

The chain carries TRBV2 and TRBJ2-7; tentative D call: TRBD2 (5 bases). Looked up from germline, CDR1 is SNHLY and CDR2 is FYNNEI. The V end lost 6 bases, the J end lost 0 bases, and 15 bases lay between the germline ends. The CDR3 covers 15 residues. CDR3 in amino acids: CASSKDWAGSYEQYF. CDR3 coding DNA: TGTGCCAGCAGCAAAGACTGGGCGGGCTCCTACGAGCAGTACTTC. The variable domain in full, completed from reference TRBV2 and TRBJ2-7, reads EPEVTQTPSHQVTQMGQEVILRCVPISNHLYFYWYRQILGQKVEFLVSFYNNEISEKSEIFDDQFSVERPDGSNFTLKIRSTKLEDSAMYFCASSKDWAGSYEQYFGPGTRLTVT.

This clone has only one observation. The chain combines TRBV28 with TRBJ2-6, with unresolved D. The CDR3 is made up of 13 amino acids. The V and J ends lost 10 bases and 4 bases respectively, with 11 bases between them. Germline lookup yields CDR1 MDHEN and CDR2 SYDVKM. Here the CDR3 reads CATVARGANVLTF. The CDR3 region has the DNA TGTGCCACCGTCGCGAGGGGGGCCAACGTCCTGACTTTC.

V and J are TRBV19 and TRBJ1-2; D remains unclear. The CDR3 runs to 13 residues. Germline CDR1 LNHDA, CDR2 SQIVND (reference sequence). Trimming took off 5 bases at V and 7 bases at J, with 14 bases between the two ends. The CDR3 is CASSPRQRSGYTF. For the CDR3, the DNA is TGTGCCAGTAGTCCCCGGCAGCGTAGTGGCTACACCTTC.

V and J are TRBV4-2 and TRBJ2-2; D is perhaps TRBD1 (6 bases). The CDR3 covers 15 residues. Per germline, CDR1 LGHNA and CDR2 YNFKEQ. Trimming took off 0 bases at V and 5 bases at J, with 10 bases between the two ends. CDR3 in DNA: TGTGCCAGCAGCCAAGATCGACAGGCAACCGGGGAGCTGTTTTTT. This gives the protein CASSQDRQATGELFF.

CDR3 amino acids: CASSSRDRKETQYF. DNA of the CDR3: TGTGCCAGCAGCTCCCGGGACAGAAAAGAGACCCAGTACTTC. This chain uses TRBV7-2 with TRBJ2-5; 7 nucleotides line up with TRBD1. The CDR3 is 14 amino acids. CDR1 and CDR2 from the germline V gene are SGHTA and FQGNSA. The V segment lost 4 bases and the J segment 3 bases; nucleotides outside the gene matches: 5.

V is TRBV30 and J is TRBJ2-5; TRBD1 is a possible D gene (5 bases). Per germline, CDR1 GTSNPN and CDR2 SVGIG (reference sequence). V was clipped by 0 bases and J by 0 bases, with 11 bases between them. The CDR3 is 15 amino acids. The CDR3 region is CAWSVGRAYQETQYF. CDR3 in DNA: TGTGCCTGGAGTGTAGGCAGGGCTTACCAAGAGACCCAGTACTTC.

Here the CDR3 reads CASRGRDYTEAFF. The CDR3, as DNA: TGTGCCAGCAGGGGCCGGGATTACACTGAAGCTTTCTTT. The chain links TRBV5-6 to TRBJ1-1; D ambiguous. With 5 bases removed from V and 3 bases from J, the gap between germline ends came to 11 bases. The germline V gene has CDR1 SGHDT and CDR2 YYEEEE. CDR3 length: 13 residues.